The rows below give T cell receptor beta chains drawn from one sample of a study of cytomegalovirus exposure and HLA in healthy donors. Assay used: immunoSEQ multiplex PCR; TCRdb lists only in-frame clones, some missing. The sample gives some 140,000 clones, roughly three quarters of which show up once; approximately 2% is in the top ten. Sequenced sample: PBMCs. All receptors derive from a man aged 25 to 40 in good health and CMV-seronegative. Both conserved end residues are part of each CDR3. The order of the fields is D gene, V gene, clone size, J gene, CDR3 protein, CDR3 DNA. D genes are given only for firm matches. Size tells how often a clone was seen (once, few, many) or the class of an expanded clone, and some rows leave it out.

D: TRBD1; V: TRBV7-9; size: .; J: TRBJ1-1; CDR3: CASSTGQGKTEAFF; DNA: TGTGCCAGCAGCACAGGACAGGGGAAAACTGAAGCTTTCTTT
D: .; V: TRBV11-3; size: once; J: TRBJ2-4; CDR3: CASSLRTRSGIQYF; DNA: TGTGCCAGCAGCCTCCGGACTCGGTCGGGCATTCAGTACTTC
D: TRBD1; V: TRBV7-9; size: .; J: TRBJ1-1; CDR3: CASSLGRTGDTEAFF; DNA: TGTGCCAGCAGCTTAGGGCGGACAGGGGACACTGAAGCTTTCTTT
D: TRBD2; V: TRBV7-9; size: .; J: TRBJ2-4; CDR3: CASSLGGREPLAKNIQYF; DNA: TGTGCCAGCAGCTTAGGAGGGCGGGAGCCCCTAGCCAAAAACATTCAGTACTTC
D: .; V: TRBV11-2; size: .; J: TRBJ2-1; CDR3: CASSFATSVNEQFF; DNA: TGTGCCAGCAGCTTCGCGACTAGTGTCAATGAGCAGTTCTTC
D: TRBD1; V: TRBV7-3; size: few; J: TRBJ1-2; CDR3: CASSSQGGPDFGYTF; DNA: TGTGCCAGCAGCTCACAGGGGGGTCCGGACTTTGGCTACACCTTC
D: TRBD2; V: TRBV14; size: .; J: TRBJ2-1; CDR3: CASSLTRLAPYNEQFF; DNA: TGTGCCAGCAGCCTTACTAGACTAGCGCCGTACAATGAGCAGTTCTTC
D: TRBD2; V: TRBV29-1; size: .; J: TRBJ2-5; CDR3: CSVFSGGQETQYF; DNA: TGCAGCGTCTTCTCGGGGGGCCAAGAGACCCAGTACTTC
D: TRBD2; V: TRBV5-1; size: few; J: TRBJ2-1; CDR3: CASSLVSSGRAGDNEQFF; DNA: TGCGCCAGCAGCTTGGTCTCTAGCGGGAGGGCCGGGGACAATGAGCAGTTCTTC
D: TRBD1; V: TRBV2; size: .; J: TRBJ2-1; CDR3: CASSPDRGRYNEQFF; DNA: TGTGCCAGCAGCCCGGACAGGGGTAGATACAATGAGCAGTTCTTC
D: TRBD2; V: TRBV6-5; size: .; J: TRBJ2-2; CDR3: CASSYQLAGNTGELFF; DNA: TGTGCCAGCAGTTACCAACTAGCGGGGAACACCGGGGAGCTGTTTTTT
D: .; V: TRBV5-6; size: .; J: TRBJ2-7; CDR3: CASSLGAISYEQYF; DNA: TGTGCCAGCAGCTTGGGGGCCATCTCCTACGAGCAGTACTTC
D: TRBD1; V: TRBV28; size: .; J: TRBJ1-2; CDR3: CASQKGQGDGYTF; DNA: TGTGCCAGCCAGAAGGGACAGGGTGATGGCTACACCTTC
D: .; V: TRBV2; size: .; J: TRBJ1-1; CDR3: CASSEDKVSGFTEAFF; DNA: TGTGCCAGCAGTGAAGATAAGGTTTCAGGGTTCACTGAAGCTTTCTTT
D: TRBD2; V: TRBV7-3; size: once; J: TRBJ2-1; CDR3: CASSSIAGSSYNEQFF; DNA: TGTGCCAGCAGCTCTATAGCGGGTAGCTCCTACAATGAGCAGTTCTTC
D: .; V: TRBV4-1; size: .; J: TRBJ1-2; CDR3: CASSQARGSGGYTF; DNA: TGCGCCAGCAGCCAAGCCAGGGGCTCGGGGGGCTACACCTTC
D: TRBD1; V: TRBV12-5; size: .; J: TRBJ1-1; CDR3: CASGLELTGTASMNTEAFF; DNA: TGTGCTAGTGGTTTGGAATTAACCGGGACAGCCTCAATGAACACTGAAGCTTTCTTT
D: TRBD1; V: TRBV6-6; size: .; J: TRBJ2-7; CDR3: CASSTQGAMNEQYF; DNA: TGTGCCAGCAGTACACAGGGGGCGATGAACGAGCAGTACTTC
D: TRBD1; V: TRBV7-8; size: .; J: TRBJ2-7; CDR3: CASSRTGYEQYF; DNA: TGTGCCAGCAGCCGGACAGGGTACGAGCAGTACTTC
D: TRBD1; V: TRBV9; size: .; J: TRBJ1-1; CDR3: CASSPNQGAYTEAFF; DNA: TGTGCCAGCAGCCCTAACCAGGGGGCGTACACTGAAGCTTTCTTT
D: TRBD2; V: TRBV7-8; size: .; J: TRBJ2-7; CDR3: CASSLVGGRRGEQYF; DNA: TGTGCCAGCAGCTTAGTTGGCGGGAGGCGTGGCGAGCAGTACTTC
D: .; V: TRBV15; size: .; J: TRBJ1-2; CDR3: CATSRGNSHRKNYGYTF; DNA: TGTGCCACCAGCAGAGGAAACTCACACAGGAAGAATTATGGCTACACCTTC
D: .; V: TRBV19; size: .; J: TRBJ2-5; CDR3: CASSHAGASGETQYF; DNA: TGTGCCAGTAGTCACGCGGGGGCGAGTGGGGAGACCCAGTACTTC
D: TRBD2; V: TRBV5-1; size: .; J: TRBJ2-3; CDR3: CASRLADSTDTQYF; DNA: TGCGCCAGCAGGCTAGCGGATAGCACAGATACGCAGTATTTT
D: .; V: TRBV18; size: .; J: TRBJ1-2; CDR3: CASSPSDGGYTF; DNA: TGTGCCAGCTCACCCTCCGACGGGGGCTACACCTTC
D: .; V: TRBV5-1; size: .; J: TRBJ2-3; CDR3: CASSLQGIYTDTQYF; DNA: TGCGCCAGCAGTCTTCAGGGGATTTACACAGATACGCAGTATTTT
D: TRBD1; V: TRBV6-5; size: .; J: TRBJ1-1; CDR3: CASKKATGGNTEAFF; DNA: TGTGCCAGCAAGAAAGCGACAGGGGGAAACACTGAAGCTTTCTTT
D: .; V: TRBV6-5; size: .; J: TRBJ1-1; CDR3: CASSYWAGKGTEAFF; DNA: TGTGCCAGCAGTTACTGGGCAGGGAAGGGAACTGAAGCTTTCTTT
D: .; V: TRBV6-6; size: few; J: TRBJ1-1; CDR3: CASSYSGGLAFF; DNA: TGTGCCAGCAGTTACTCGGGGGGTTTGGCTTTCTTT
D: .; V: TRBV29-1; size: .; J: TRBJ2-5; CDR3: CSVVAAAYQETQYF; DNA: TGCAGCGTTGTAGCGGCTGCCTACCAAGAGACCCAGTACTTC
D: .; V: TRBV5-6; size: .; J: TRBJ2-1; CDR3: CASSLGTIYNEQFF; DNA: TGTGCCAGCAGCTTGGGGACAATCTACAATGAGCAGTTCTTC
D: TRBD1; V: TRBV12-5; size: .; J: TRBJ2-2; CDR3: CASGLAMTGTGELFF; DNA: TGTGCTAGTGGTTTGGCCATGACAGGGACCGGGGAGCTGTTTTTT
D: TRBD1; V: TRBV4-1; size: .; J: TRBJ2-7; CDR3: CASSQGDRTLEQYF; DNA: TGCGCCAGCAGCCAAGGGGACAGGACTTTGGAGCAGTACTTC
D: .; V: TRBV9; size: .; J: TRBJ1-1; CDR3: CASSVDRANTEAFF; DNA: TGTGCCAGCAGCGTTGACAGAGCGAACACTGAAGCTTTCTTT
D: TRBD2; V: TRBV5-4; size: .; J: TRBJ2-1; CDR3: CASSTTSIAGNEQFF; DNA: TGTGCCAGCAGCACTACCTCAATAGCGGGAAATGAGCAGTTCTTC
D: .; V: TRBV30; size: .; J: TRBJ2-3; CDR3: CAWSLQDTDTQYF; DNA: TGTGCCTGGAGTTTGCAGGACACAGATACGCAGTATTTT
D: TRBD1; V: TRBV28; size: .; J: TRBJ1-5; CDR3: CVTTGQGALTSISPQHF; DNA: TGTGTAACGACAGGACAGGGGGCCCTGACCTCAATCAGCCCCCAGCATTTT
D: .; V: TRBV21-1; size: few; J: TRBJ2-2; CDR3: CASSKARGGPHTGELFF; DNA: TGTGCCAGCAGCAAAGCGCGAGGGGGACCCCATACTGGGGAGCTGTTTTTT
D: .; V: TRBV10-1; size: .; J: TRBJ2-7; CDR3: CASSDNSYEQYF; DNA: TGCGCCAGCAGTGACAACTCCTACGAGCAGTACTTC
D: TRBD1; V: TRBV2; size: .; J: TRBJ1-5; CDR3: CASMGQAYQPQHF; DNA: TGTGCCAGCATGGGACAGGCTTATCAGCCCCAGCATTTT
D: .; V: TRBV9; size: .; J: TRBJ2-3; CDR3: CASSRPLGATDTQYF; DNA: TGTGCCAGCAGCCGCCCCCTAGGAGCCACCGATACGCAGTATTTT
D: .; V: TRBV5-1; size: .; J: TRBJ1-1; CDR3: CASSLGGFGDTEAFF; DNA: TGCGCCAGCAGCTTAGGGGGATTCGGGGACACTGAAGCTTTCTTT
D: .; V: TRBV7-9; size: .; J: TRBJ1-5; CDR3: CASSLGQYQPQHF; DNA: TGTGCCAGCAGCTTAGGGCAGTATCAGCCCCAGCATTTT
D: TRBD1; V: TRBV2; size: few; J: TRBJ1-3; CDR3: CATTTGLDGNTIYF; DNA: TGTGCCACCACGACAGGGCTTGATGGAAACACCATATATTTT
D: TRBD1; V: TRBV5-1; size: .; J: TRBJ2-7; CDR3: CASSFTGQDYEQYF; DNA: TGCGCCAGCAGCTTTACGGGACAGGACTACGAGCAGTACTTC
D: TRBD2; V: TRBV19; size: .; J: TRBJ2-5; CDR3: CASSMGASGSGETQYF; DNA: TGTGCCAGTAGTATGGGGGCTAGCGGGAGTGGAGAGACCCAGTACTTC
D: TRBD2; V: TRBV27; size: .; J: TRBJ2-5; CDR3: CASSPSGSGETQYF; DNA: TGTGCCAGCAGTCCGAGCGGGAGTGGAGAGACCCAGTACTTC
D: .; V: TRBV4-1; size: .; J: TRBJ2-7; CDR3: CASRRGRGAYEQYF; DNA: TGCGCCAGCAGGAGGGGCAGGGGCGCCTACGAGCAGTACTTC
D: TRBD2; V: TRBV6-1; size: .; J: TRBJ2-3; CDR3: CASSLGGDNTDTQYF; DNA: TGTGCCAGCAGCCTCGGGGGGGACAACACAGATACGCAGTATTTT
D: .; V: TRBV2; size: .; J: TRBJ2-1; CDR3: CASSVQFEQFF; DNA: TGTGCCAGCAGTGTACAGTTTGAGCAGTTCTTC
D: TRBD2; V: TRBV6-5; size: .; J: TRBJ2-5; CDR3: CASSRNRGGETQYF; DNA: TGTGCCAGCAGTCGGAATCGGGGGGGCGAGACCCAGTACTTC
D: .; V: TRBV27; size: .; J: TRBJ2-3; CDR3: CASSFGLNTDTQYF; DNA: TGTGCCAGCAGTTTCGGTCTGAACACAGATACGCAGTATTTT
D: .; V: TRBV6-5; size: .; J: TRBJ1-2; CDR3: CASSYSTGLDGYTF; DNA: TGTGCCAGCAGTTACTCCACAGGCTTGGATGGCTACACCTTC
D: .; V: TRBV7-7; size: once; J: TRBJ2-7; CDR3: CASSLATHGAYEQYF; DNA: TGTGCTAGCAGCTTAGCGACCCACGGGGCCTACGAGCAGTACTTC
D: .; V: TRBV15; size: .; J: TRBJ1-3; CDR3: CATSRVRGSGNTIYF; DNA: TGTGCCACCAGCAGAGTGCGGGGATCGGGAAACACCATATATTTT
D: TRBD2; V: TRBV19; size: .; J: TRBJ2-1; CDR3: CASPLAALFFNEQFF; DNA: TGTGCCAGTCCGCTAGCGGCGTTGTTCTTCAATGAGCAGTTCTTC
D: TRBD2; V: TRBV28; size: .; J: TRBJ2-2; CDR3: CASTLEAGGIGELFF; DNA: TGTGCCAGCACTCTAGAAGCGGGAGGTATCGGGGAGCTGTTTTTT
D: TRBD2; V: TRBV28; size: .; J: TRBJ2-7; CDR3: CASTTPPGTKSYEQYF; DNA: TGTGCCAGCACAACTCCCCCCGGGACTAAGTCCTACGAGCAGTACTTC